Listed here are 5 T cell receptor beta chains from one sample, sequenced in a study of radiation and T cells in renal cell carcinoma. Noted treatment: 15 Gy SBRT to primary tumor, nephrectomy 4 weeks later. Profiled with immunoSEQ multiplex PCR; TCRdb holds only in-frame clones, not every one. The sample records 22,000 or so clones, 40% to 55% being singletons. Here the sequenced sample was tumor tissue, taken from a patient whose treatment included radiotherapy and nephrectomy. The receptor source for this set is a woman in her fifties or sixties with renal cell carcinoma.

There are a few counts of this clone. The CDR3 region is CASSSGDYGYTF. The CDR3 bases are TGTGCCAGCAGTTCGGGGGACTATGGCTACACCTTC. V is TRBV27 and J is TRBJ1-2, with D perhaps matching TRBD1 (5 bases). V lost 4 bases and J lost 3, with 6 bases in between. The CDR3 is made up of 12 amino acids. In germline, CDR1 is MNHEY, CDR2 SMNVEV (reference sequence).

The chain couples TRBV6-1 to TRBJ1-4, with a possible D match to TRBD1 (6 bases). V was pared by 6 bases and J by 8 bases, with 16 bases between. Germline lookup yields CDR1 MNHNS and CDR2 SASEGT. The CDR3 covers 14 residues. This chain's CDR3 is CASSSDSLWEKLFF. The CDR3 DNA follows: TGTGCCAGCAGCTCGGACAGTCTGTGGGAAAAACTGTTTTTT.

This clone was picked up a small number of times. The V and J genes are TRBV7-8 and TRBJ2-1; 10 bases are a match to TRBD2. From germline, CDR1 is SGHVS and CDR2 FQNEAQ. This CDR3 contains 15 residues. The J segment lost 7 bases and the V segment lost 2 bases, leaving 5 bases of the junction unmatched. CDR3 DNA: TGTGCCAGCAGCTTAAGCGGGGGGGCGTCGAATGAGCAGTTCTTC. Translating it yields CASSLSGGASNEQFF.

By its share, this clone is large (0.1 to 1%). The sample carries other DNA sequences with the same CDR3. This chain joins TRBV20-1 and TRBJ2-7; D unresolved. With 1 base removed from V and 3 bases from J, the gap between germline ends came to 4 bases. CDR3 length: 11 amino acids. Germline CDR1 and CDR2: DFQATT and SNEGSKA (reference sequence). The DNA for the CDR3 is TGCAGTGCTAGAGGCGTCTACGAGCAGTACTTC. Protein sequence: CSARGVYEQYF.

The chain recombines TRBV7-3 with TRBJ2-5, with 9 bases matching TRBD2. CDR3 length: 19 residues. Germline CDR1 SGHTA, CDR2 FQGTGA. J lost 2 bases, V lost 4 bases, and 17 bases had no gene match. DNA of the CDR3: TGTGCCAGCAGCTCCCCGGCGGAGCGGGGGGCCTGGGGGCAAGAGACCCAGTACTTC. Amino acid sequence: CASSSPAERGAWGQETQYF. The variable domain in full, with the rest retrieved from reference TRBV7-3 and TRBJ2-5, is GAGVSQTPSNKVTEKGKYVELRCDPISGHTALYWYRQSLGQGPEFLIYFQGTGAADDSGLPNDRFFAVRPEGSVSTLKIQRTERGDSAVYLCASSSPAERGAWGQETQYFGPGTRLLVL.